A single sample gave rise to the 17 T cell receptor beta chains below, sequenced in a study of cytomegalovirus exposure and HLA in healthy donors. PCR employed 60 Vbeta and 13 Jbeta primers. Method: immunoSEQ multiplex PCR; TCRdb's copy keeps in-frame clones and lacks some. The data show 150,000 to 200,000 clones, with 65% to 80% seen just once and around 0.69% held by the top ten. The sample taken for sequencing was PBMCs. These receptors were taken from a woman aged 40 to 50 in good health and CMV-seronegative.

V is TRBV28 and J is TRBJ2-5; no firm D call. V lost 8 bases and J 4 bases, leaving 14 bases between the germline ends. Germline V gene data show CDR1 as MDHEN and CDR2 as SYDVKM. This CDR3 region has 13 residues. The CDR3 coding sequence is TGTGCCAGCCAATCCGGGTCCCGAGAGACCCAGTACTTC. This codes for CASQSGSRETQYF. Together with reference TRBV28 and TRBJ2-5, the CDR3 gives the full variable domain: DVKVTQSSRYLVKRTGEKVFLECVQDMDHENMFWYRQDPGLGLRLIYFSYDVKMKEKGDIPEGYSVSREKKERFSLILESASTNQTSMYLCASQSGSRETQYFGPGTRLLVL.

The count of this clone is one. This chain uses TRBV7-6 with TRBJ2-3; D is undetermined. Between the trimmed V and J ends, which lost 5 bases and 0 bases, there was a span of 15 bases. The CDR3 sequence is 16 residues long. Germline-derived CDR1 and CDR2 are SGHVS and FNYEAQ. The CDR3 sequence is CASSPGPPSSTDTQYF. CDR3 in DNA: TGTGCCAGCAGCCCGGGTCCGCCTTCTAGCACAGATACGCAGTATTTT.

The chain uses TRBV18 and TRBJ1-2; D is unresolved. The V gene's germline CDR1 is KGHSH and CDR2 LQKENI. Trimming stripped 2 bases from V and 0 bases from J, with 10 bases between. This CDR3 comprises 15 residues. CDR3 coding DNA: TGTGCCAGCTCACCATCCCCAGATCCTAACTATGGCTACACCTTC. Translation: CASSPSPDPNYGYTF. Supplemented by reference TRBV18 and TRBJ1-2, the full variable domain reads NAGVMQNPRHLVRRRGQEARLRCSPMKGHSHVYWYRQLPEEGLKFMVYLQKENIIDESGMPKERFSAEFPKEGPSILRIQQVVRGDSAAYFCASSPSPDPNYGYTFGSGTRLTVV.

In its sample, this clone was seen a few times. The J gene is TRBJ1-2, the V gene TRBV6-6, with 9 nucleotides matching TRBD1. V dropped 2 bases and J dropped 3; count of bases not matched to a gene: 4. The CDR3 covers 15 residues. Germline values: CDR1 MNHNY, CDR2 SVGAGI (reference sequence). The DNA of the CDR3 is TGTGCCAGCAGTTACCCGGGACAGGGTGACTATGGCTACACCTTC. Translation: CASSYPGQGDYGYTF.

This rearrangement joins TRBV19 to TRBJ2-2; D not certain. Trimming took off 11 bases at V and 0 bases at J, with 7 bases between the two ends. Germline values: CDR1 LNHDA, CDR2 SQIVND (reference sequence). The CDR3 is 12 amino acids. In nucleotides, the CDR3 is TGTGCCGGTCAGACGAACACCGGGGAGCTGTTTTTT. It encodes CAGQTNTGELFF.

CDR3 amino acids: CASGHEGNQPQHF. CDR3 nucleotide sequence: TGTGCCAGTGGCCACGAGGGCAATCAGCCCCAGCATTTT. V and J are TRBV18 and TRBJ1-5; no definite D call. V was clipped by 9 bases and J by 2 bases, with 11 bases between them. CDR1 is KGHSH, CDR2 LQKENI, per germline. There are 13 residues in the CDR3.

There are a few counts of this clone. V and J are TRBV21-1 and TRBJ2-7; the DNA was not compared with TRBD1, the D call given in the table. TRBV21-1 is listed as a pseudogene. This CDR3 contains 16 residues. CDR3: CASSKTGTGKDYEQYF. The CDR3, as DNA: TGTGCCAGCAGCAAAACCGGGACAGGGAAGGACTACGAGCAGTACTTC.

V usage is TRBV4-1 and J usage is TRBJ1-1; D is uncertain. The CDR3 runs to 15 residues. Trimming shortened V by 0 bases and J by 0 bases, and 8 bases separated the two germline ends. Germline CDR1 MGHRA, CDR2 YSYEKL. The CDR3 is CASSQDDNLNTEAFF. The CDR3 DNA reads TGCGCCAGCAGCCAAGACGACAACCTGAACACTGAAGCTTTCTTT.

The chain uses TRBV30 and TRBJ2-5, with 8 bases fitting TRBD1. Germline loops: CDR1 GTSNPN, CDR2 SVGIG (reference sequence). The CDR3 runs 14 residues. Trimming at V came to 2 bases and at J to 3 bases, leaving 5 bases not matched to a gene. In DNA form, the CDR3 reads TGTGCCTGGAGTTGGACAGGGCTTGAAGAGACCCAGTACTTC. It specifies CAWSWTGLEETQYF.

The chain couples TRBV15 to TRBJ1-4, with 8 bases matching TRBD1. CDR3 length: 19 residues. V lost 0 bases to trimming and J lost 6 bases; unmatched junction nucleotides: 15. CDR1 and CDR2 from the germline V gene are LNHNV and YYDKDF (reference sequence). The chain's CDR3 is CATSRDYGTGVMADEKLFF. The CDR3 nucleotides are TGTGCCACCAGCAGAGATTACGGGACAGGTGTAATGGCGGATGAAAAACTGTTTTTT.

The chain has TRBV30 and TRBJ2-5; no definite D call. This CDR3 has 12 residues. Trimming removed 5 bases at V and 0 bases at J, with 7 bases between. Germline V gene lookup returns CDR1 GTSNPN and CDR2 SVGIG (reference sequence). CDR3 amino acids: CAWSIYQETQYF. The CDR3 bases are TGTGCCTGGTCTATATACCAAGAGACCCAGTACTTC.

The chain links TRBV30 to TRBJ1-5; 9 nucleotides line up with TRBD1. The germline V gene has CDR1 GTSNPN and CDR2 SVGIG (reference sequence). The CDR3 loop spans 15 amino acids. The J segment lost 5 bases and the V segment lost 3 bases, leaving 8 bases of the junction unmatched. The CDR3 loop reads CAWSPGQGSYQPQHF. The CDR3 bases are TGTGCCTGGAGCCCGGGACAGGGTAGTTATCAGCCCCAGCATTTT.

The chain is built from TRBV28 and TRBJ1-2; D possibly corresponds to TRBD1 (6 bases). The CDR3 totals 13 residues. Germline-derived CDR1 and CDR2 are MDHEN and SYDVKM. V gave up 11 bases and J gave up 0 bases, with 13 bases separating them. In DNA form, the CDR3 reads TGTGCCGCCGAAGGGGGGGCTAACTATGGCTACACCTTC. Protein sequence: CAAEGGANYGYTF.

CDR3: CAWSTGTGHEQYF. The CDR3 DNA sequence: TGTGCCTGGAGTACAGGGACAGGCCACGAGCAGTACTTC. V is TRBV30 and J is TRBJ2-7, with TRBD1 identical over 8 bases. J gave up 5 bases and V 2 bases, and 5 bases lay outside the gene matches. Germline lookup yields CDR1 GTSNPN and CDR2 SVGIG (reference sequence). CDR3 length: 13 residues.

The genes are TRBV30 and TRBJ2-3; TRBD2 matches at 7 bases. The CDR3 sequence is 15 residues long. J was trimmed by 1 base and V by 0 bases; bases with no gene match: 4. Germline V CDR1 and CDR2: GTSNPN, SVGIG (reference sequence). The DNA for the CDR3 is TGTGCCTGGAGTGTTAGCGGGTTTGGCACAGATACGCAGTATTTT. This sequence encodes CAWSVSGFGTDTQYF.

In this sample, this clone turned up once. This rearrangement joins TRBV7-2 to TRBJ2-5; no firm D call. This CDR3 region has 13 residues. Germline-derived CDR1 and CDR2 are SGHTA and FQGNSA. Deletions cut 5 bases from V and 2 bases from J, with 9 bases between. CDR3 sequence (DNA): TGTGCCAGCAGCCCGGGTCCTCAAGAGACCCAGTACTTC. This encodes CASSPGPQETQYF.

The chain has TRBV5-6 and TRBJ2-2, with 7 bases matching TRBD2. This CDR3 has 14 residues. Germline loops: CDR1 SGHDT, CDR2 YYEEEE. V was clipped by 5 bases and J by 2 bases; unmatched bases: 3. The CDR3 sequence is CASSLAVNTGELFF. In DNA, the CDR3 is TGTGCCAGCAGTCTAGCGGTTAACACCGGGGAGCTGTTTTTT.